The entry below gives a single T cell receptor (beta chain) sequence along with its context. Its matching antigen is unknown. The V and J ends lost 4 bases and 2 bases, in that order; junction bases with no gene match: 6. This CDR3 region has 17 residues. Germline CDR1 is SGHRS and CDR2 is YFSETQ. This specimen belongs to a study of cytomegalovirus exposure and HLA in healthy donors. It was with 60 Vbeta and 13 Jbeta primers that the PCR ran. Sequenced by immunoSEQ multiplex PCR; TCRdb stores in-frame clones only, minus some. The table records about 210,000 clones, 75% to 80% of them present only once. Study observations and caveats: As was reported, the classifier diagnosed cytomegalovirus status with high specificity and sensitivity. Rarity held for most TCR sequences, but there were some public TCRs that occurred in many donors. Follow-up analysis later connected one missense variant in DCLRE1C with trimming of TCR beta V- and J-genes. According to a later analysis, most TCR beta chains associated with CMV appeared HLA-restricted.

The genes are TRBV5-1 and TRBJ2-7; 16 bases match TRBD2. Sequenced sample: PBMCs. The source of this sequence is a male donor in good health and CMV-seronegative. The CDR3 sequence is CASSRGLAGGPPYEQYF. The CDR3 bases are TGCGCCAGCAGCCGGGGACTAGCGGGGGGGCCGCCCTACGAGCAGTACTTC. Full variable domain (missing parts from reference TRBV5-1 and TRBJ2-7): KAGVTQTPRYLIKTRGQQVTLSCSPISGHRSVSWYQQTPGQGLQFLFEYFSETQRNKGNFPGRFSGRQFSNSRSEMNVSTLELGDSALYLCASSRGLAGGPPYEQYFGPGTRLTVT.